The entry below gives a single T cell receptor (beta chain) sequence along with its context. These data come from a study of T cells after yellow fever vaccination. About the research overall: Fractions with few cells were prepared using SMART-Seq v4 Ultra Low Input.

TCRdb re-analysed the 5' RACE reads in MiXCR, keeping a single row per CDR3 protein. This table has a few hundred thousand distinct CDR3 sequences, roughly 8% appearing once. Germline V lookup: CDR1 SGHTA, CDR2 FQGNSA. The length of the CDR3 is 16 residues. The V and J ends lost 3 bases and 2 bases, in that order; junction bases with no gene match: 4. The V and J genes are TRBV7-2 and TRBJ2-7; the match to TRBD2 covers 13 bases. The specimen comprised PBMCs, sampled roughly seven weeks after the first yellow fever vaccination. The source is a man between 18 and 29 years old who received the YFV17D yellow fever vaccine. CDR3 DNA sequence: TGTGCCAGCAGCTTGGCCGGGACTAGCGGGGCCTACGAGCAGTACTTC. It codes for CASSLAGTSGAYEQYF.